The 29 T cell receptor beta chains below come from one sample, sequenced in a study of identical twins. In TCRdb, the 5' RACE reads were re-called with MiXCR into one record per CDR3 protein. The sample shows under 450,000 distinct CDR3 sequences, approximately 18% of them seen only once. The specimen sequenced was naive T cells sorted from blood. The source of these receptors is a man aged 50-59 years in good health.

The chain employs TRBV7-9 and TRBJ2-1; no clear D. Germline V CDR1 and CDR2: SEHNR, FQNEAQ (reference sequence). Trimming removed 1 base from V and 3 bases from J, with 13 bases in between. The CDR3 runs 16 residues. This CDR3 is CASSLVALPIYNEQFF. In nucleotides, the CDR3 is TGTGCCAGCAGCTTAGTAGCACTACCTATCTACAATGAGCAGTTCTTC.

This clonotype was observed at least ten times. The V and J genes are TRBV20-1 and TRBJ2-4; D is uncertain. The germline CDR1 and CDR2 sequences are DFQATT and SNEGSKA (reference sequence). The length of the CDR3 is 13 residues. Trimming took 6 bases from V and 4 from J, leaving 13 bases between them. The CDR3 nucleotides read TGCAGTGCAGGGTGGGCGCCAAAAAACATTCAGTACTTC. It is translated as CSAGWAPKNIQYF.

Written as DNA, the CDR3 is TGCGCCAGCAGCCACGAAAGGTACAATGAGCAGTTCTTC. Protein product: CASSHERYNEQFF. J is TRBJ2-1 and V is TRBV4-3; D not resolved. Looked up from germline, CDR1 is LGHNA and CDR2 is YSLEER. Between the trimmed V and J ends, which lost 3 bases and 4 bases, there was a span of 7 bases. CDR3 size: 13 residues.

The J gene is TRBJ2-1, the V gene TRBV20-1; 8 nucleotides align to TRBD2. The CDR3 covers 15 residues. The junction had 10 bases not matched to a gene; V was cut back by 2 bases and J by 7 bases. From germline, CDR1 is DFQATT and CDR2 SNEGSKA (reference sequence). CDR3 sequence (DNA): TGCAGTGCTAGAAGATTTGCGGGAGGTTGGAATGAGCAGTTCTTC. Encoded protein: CSARRFAGGWNEQFF.

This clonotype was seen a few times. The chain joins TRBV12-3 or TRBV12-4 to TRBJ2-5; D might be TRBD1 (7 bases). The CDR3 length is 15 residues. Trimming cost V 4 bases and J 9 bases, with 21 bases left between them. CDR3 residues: CASSSTRSGGQAQYF. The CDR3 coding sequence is TGTGCCAGCAGTTCAACTCGGTCAGGGGGGCAGGCCCAGTACTTC.

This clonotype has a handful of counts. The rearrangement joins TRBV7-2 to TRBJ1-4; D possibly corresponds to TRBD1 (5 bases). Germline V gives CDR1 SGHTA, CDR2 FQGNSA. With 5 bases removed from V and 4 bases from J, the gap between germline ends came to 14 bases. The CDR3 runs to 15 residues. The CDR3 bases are TGTGCCAGCAGCAAACAGACAGCCATTAATGAAAAACTGTTTTTT. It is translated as CASSKQTAINEKLFF.

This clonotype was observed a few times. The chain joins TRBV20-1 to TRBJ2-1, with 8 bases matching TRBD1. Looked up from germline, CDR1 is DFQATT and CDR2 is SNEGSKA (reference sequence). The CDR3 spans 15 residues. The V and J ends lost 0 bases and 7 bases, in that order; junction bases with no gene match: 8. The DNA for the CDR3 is TGCAGTGCTAGAGATTTCGGCAGGGGGCGTAATGAGCAGTTCTTC. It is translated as CSARDFGRGRNEQFF.

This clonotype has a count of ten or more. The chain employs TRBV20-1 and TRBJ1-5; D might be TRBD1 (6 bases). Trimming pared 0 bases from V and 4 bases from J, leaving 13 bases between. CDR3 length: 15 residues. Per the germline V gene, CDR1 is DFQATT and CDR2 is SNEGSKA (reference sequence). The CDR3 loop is CSARDRGHPNQPQHF. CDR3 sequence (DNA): TGCAGTGCTAGAGATAGGGGACACCCGAATCAGCCCCAGCATTTT.

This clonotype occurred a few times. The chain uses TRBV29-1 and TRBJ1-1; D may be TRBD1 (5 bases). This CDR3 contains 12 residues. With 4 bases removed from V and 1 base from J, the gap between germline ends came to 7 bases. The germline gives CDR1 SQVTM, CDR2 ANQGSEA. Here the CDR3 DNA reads TGCAGCGTTGGACAGCAGAACACTGAAGCTTTCTTT. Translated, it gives CSVGQQNTEAFF.

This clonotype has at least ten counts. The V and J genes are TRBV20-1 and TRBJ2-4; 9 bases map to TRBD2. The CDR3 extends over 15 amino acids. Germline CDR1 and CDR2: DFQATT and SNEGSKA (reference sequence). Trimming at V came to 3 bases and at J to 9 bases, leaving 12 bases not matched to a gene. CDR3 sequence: CSASIPSGIIGIQYF. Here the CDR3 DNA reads TGCAGTGCTAGTATTCCTAGCGGGATTATAGGCATTCAGTACTTC.

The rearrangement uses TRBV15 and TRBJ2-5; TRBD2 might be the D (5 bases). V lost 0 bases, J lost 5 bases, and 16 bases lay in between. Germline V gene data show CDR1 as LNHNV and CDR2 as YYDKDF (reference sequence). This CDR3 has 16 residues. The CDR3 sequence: CATSREMRAANETQYF. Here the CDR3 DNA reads TGTGCCACCAGCAGAGAGATGCGGGCAGCGAACGAGACCCAGTACTTC.

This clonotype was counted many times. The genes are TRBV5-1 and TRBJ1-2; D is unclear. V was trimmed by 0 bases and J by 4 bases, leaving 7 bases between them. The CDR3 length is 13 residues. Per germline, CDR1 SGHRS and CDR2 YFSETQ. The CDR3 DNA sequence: TGCGCCAGCAGCTTGGGCAGTTCCTATGGCTACACCTTC. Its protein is CASSLGSSYGYTF.

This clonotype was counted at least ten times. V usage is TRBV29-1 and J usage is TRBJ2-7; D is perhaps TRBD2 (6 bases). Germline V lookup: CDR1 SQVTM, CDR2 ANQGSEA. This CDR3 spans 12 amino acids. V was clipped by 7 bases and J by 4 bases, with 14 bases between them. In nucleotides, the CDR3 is TGCAGCGCTTCGGGGGTTGGATACGAGCAGTACTTC. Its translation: CSASGVGYEQYF.

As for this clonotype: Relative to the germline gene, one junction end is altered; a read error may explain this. The DNA for the CDR3 is TGCGGCGTTGCGGCAGCTCAAGAGACCCAGTACTTC. Residues: CGVAAAQETQYF. The genes are TRBV29-1 and TRBJ2-5; no firm D call. In germline, CDR1 is SQVTM, CDR2 ANQGSEA. This CDR3 is 12 amino acids long.

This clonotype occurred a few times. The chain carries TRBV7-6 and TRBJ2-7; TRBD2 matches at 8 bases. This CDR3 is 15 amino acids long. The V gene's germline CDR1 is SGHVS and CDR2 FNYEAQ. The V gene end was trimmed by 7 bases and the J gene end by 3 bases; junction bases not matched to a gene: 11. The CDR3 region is CASTLGGSGNYEQYF. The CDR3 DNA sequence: TGTGCCAGCACCCTAGGGGGTAGCGGGAACTACGAGCAGTACTTC.

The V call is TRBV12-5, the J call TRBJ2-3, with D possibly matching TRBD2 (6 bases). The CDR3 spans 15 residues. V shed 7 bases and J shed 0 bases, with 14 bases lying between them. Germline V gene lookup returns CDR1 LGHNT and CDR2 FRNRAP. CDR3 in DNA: TGTGCTAGTGCCTATAGCGGAACTAGCACAGATACGCAGTATTTT. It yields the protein CASAYSGTSTDTQYF.

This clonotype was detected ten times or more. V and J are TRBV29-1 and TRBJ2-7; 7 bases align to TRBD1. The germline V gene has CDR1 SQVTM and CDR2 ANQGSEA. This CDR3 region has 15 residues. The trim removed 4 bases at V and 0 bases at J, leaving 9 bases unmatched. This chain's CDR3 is CSVGAPGTDSYEQYF. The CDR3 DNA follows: TGCAGCGTTGGGGCCCCAGGGACAGACTCCTACGAGCAGTACTTC.

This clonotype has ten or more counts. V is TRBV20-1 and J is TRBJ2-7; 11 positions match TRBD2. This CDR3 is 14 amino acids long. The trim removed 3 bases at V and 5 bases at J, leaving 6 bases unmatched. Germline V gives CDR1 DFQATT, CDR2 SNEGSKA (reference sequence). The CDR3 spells CSASVSGRVDEQYF. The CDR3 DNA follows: TGCAGTGCTAGTGTTAGCGGGAGGGTGGACGAGCAGTACTTC.

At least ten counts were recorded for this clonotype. For the CDR3, the DNA is TGTGCCAGTAGTATGGGACAGGGGAGGTATACCGGGGAGCTGTTTTTT. Its translation: CASSMGQGRYTGELFF. The rearrangement links TRBV19 to TRBJ2-2; 10 nucleotides line up with TRBD1. Germline V gene lookup returns CDR1 LNHDA and CDR2 SQIVND (reference sequence). The trim removed 3 bases at V and 5 bases at J, leaving 6 bases unmatched. This CDR3 comprises 16 residues.

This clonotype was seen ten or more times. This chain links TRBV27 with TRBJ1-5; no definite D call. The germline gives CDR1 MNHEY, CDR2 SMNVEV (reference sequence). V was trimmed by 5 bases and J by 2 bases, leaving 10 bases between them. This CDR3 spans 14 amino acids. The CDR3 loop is CASSAHLGNQPQHF. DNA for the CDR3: TGTGCCAGCAGTGCCCATTTGGGCAATCAGCCCCAGCATTTT.

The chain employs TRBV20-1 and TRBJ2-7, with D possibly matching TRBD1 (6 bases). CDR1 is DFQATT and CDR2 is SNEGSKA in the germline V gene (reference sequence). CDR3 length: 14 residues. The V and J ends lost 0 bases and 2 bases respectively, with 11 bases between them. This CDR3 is CSARDTRTAYEQYF. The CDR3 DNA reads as TGCAGTGCTAGAGATACCAGGACAGCCTACGAGCAGTACTTC.

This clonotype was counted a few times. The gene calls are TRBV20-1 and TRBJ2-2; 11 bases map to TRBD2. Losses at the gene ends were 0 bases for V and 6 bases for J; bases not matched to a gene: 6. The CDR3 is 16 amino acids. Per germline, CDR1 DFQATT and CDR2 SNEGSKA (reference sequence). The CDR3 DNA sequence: TGCAGTGCTAGAGACCGCCTAGCGGGAGGCCCCGGGGAGCTGTTTTTT. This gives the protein CSARDRLAGGPGELFF.

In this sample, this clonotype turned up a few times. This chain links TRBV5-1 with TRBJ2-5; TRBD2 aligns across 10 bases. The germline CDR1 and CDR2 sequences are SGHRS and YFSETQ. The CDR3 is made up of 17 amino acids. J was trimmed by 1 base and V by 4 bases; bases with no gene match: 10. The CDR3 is CASSAGLAASGQETQYF. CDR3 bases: TGCGCCAGCAGCGCAGGACTAGCGGCAAGTGGCCAAGAGACCCAGTACTTC. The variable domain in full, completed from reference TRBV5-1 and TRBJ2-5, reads KAGVTQTPRYLIKTRGQQVTLSCSPISGHRSVSWYQQTPGQGLQFLFEYFSETQRNKGNFPGRFSGRQFSNSRSEMNVSTLELGDSALYLCASSAGLAASGQETQYFGPGTRLLVL.

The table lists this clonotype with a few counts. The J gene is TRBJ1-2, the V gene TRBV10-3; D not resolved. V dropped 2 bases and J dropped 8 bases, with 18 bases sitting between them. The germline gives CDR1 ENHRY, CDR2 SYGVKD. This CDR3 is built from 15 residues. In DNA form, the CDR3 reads TGTGCCATCAGTGAGGCTCTCCCCGGGGATCGAGGCTACACCTTC. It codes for CAISEALPGDRGYTF.

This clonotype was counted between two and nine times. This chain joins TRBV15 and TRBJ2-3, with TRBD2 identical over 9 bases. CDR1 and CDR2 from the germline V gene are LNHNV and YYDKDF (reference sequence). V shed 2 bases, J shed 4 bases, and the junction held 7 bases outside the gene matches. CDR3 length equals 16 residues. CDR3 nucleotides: TGTGCCACCAGCAGACCCATAGCGGGAGCGGCAGATACGCAGTATTTT. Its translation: CATSRPIAGAADTQYF.

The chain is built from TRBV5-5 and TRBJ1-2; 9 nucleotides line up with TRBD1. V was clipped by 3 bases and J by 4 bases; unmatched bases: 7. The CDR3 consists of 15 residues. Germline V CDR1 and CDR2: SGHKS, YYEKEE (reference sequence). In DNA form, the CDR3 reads TGTGCCAGCAGCTCCGGACAGGGGAACAGCTATGGCTACACCTTC. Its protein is CASSSGQGNSYGYTF.

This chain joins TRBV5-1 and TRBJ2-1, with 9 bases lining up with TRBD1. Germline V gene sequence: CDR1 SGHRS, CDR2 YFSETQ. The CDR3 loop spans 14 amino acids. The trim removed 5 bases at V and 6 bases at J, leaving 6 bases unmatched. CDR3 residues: CASRTGTGFNEQFF. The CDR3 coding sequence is TGCGCCAGCAGGACCGGGACAGGGTTCAATGAGCAGTTCTTC.

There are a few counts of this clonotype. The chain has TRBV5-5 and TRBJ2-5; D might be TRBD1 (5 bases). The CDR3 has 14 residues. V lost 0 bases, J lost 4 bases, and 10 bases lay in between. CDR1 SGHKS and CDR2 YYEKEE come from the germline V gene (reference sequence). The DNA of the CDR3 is TGTGCCAGCAGCTTGGGGGGCTTGGGAGAGACCCAGTACTTC. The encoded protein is CASSLGGLGETQYF.

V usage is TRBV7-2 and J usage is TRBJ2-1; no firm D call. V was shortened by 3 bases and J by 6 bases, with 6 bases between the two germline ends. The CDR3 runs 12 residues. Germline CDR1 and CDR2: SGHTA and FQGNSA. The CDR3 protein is CASSFFGNEQFF. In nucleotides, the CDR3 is TGTGCCAGCAGCTTTTTCGGCAATGAGCAGTTCTTC.